Presented here are 26 T cell receptor beta chains from one specimen sequenced in a study of blood T cell repertoires in COVID-19. The table came from immunoSEQ multiplex PCR; TCRdb's copy has only in-frame clones and leaves some out. This sample yields 140,000 or so clones, of which around 72% are seen a single time; around 1.8% belongs to the top ten. Sequenced sample: peripheral blood. The receptor set was obtained from a woman aged 55-70 years with acute or convalescent COVID-19.

The J gene is TRBJ2-1, the V gene TRBV10-1; TRBD2 matches 11 bases. This CDR3 has 15 amino acids. Germline CDR1 reads WNHNN; CDR2 reads SYGVQD (reference sequence). V was clipped by 4 bases and J by 10 bases; unmatched bases: 9. DNA for the CDR3: TGCGCCAGCAGTGTGGGTAGCGGGAGGGCAGAAGAGCAGTTCTTC. Its protein is CASSVGSGRAEEQFF.

This chain uses TRBV5-4 with TRBJ2-5; perhaps TRBD2 as D (5 bases). There are 13 residues in the CDR3. Trimming stripped 1 base from V and 2 bases from J, with 6 bases between. Per the germline V gene, CDR1 is SGHNT and CDR2 is YYREEE (reference sequence). The CDR3 region is CASSLPGQETQYF. Here the CDR3 DNA reads TGTGCCAGCAGCTTGCCGGGGCAAGAGACCCAGTACTTC.

The chain's CDR3 is CASSLVAGGPGFF. CDR3 coding DNA: TGCGCCAGCAGTCTTGTAGCGGGAGGGCCTGGGTTCTTC. The chain is built from TRBV5-1 and TRBJ2-1; 11 nucleotides line up with TRBD2. The CDR3 length is 13 residues. Trimming removed 5 bases from V and 15 bases from J; junction bases left unmatched: 10. Germline values: CDR1 SGHRS, CDR2 YFSETQ.

The rearrangement links TRBV19 to TRBJ2-5; 7 bases align to TRBD1. The CDR3 extends over 15 amino acids. Unmatched junction bases numbered 13, after V lost 7 bases and J lost 5 bases. Germline V gives CDR1 LNHDA, CDR2 SQIVND (reference sequence). The CDR3 DNA reads TGTGCCAGTACCCTCAGATGGGGACAGAGGGAGACCCAGTACTTC. Translating gives CASTLRWGQRETQYF.

This chain links TRBV7-6 with TRBJ2-3, with 10 bases lining up with TRBD2. In germline, CDR1 is SGHVS, CDR2 FNYEAQ. The CDR3 extends over 17 amino acids. V was pared by 1 base and J by 5 bases, with 9 bases of the junction left unmatched. CDR3 region: CASSLEVLAGVRDTQYF. The DNA for the CDR3 is TGTGCCAGCAGCTTAGAGGTCCTAGCGGGAGTTAGAGATACGCAGTATTTT.

The chain links TRBV29-1 to TRBJ1-1; D call uncertain. Trimming pared 2 bases from V and 3 bases from J, leaving 4 bases between. CDR1 and CDR2 from the germline V gene are SQVTM and ANQGSEA. This CDR3 is built from 11 residues. DNA for the CDR3: TGCAGCGTTGAACAGTACACTGAAGCTTTCTTT. This codes for CSVEQYTEAFF.

The chain employs TRBV7-2 and TRBJ2-5, with 9 nucleotides matching TRBD1. The CDR3 runs to 14 residues. The germline V gene encodes CDR1 SGHTA and CDR2 FQGNSA. The V and J ends lost 5 bases and 5 bases, in that order; junction bases with no gene match: 6. The CDR3 region is CASSSGTGHETQYF. The CDR3 bases are TGTGCCAGCAGCAGCGGGACAGGGCACGAGACCCAGTACTTC.

About this clone itself: The junction and the germline gene differ at one end; a read error may be behind it. The chain uses TRBV7-9 and TRBJ1-3; TRBD1 is a possible D gene (5 bases). This CDR3 contains 14 residues. Germline V gene lookup returns CDR1 SEHNR and CDR2 FQNEAQ (reference sequence). CDR3: CASSLEGVRIGFEW. In DNA form, the CDR3 reads TGTGCCAGCAGCTTAGAAGGGGTTCGGATCGGATTTGAATGG.

The V call is TRBV27, the J call TRBJ2-3, with D possibly being TRBD1 (6 bases). The CDR3 covers 12 residues. V lost 5 bases and J 7 bases, leaving 10 bases between the germline ends. CDR1 MNHEY and CDR2 SMNVEV come from the germline V gene (reference sequence). CDR3 in DNA: TGTGCCAGCAGTCCTCAGGGGAATACGCAGTATTTT. Residues: CASSPQGNTQYF.

On this clone itself: This sample also contains other DNA sequences that code for the same CDR3. As DNA, the CDR3 is TGTGCCAGCAGCTTAGGAGGTCCCGGGGCCAACGTCCTGACTTTC. Translating it yields CASSLGGPGANVLTF. The chain uses TRBV11-3 and TRBJ2-6, with D uncertain. Deletions cut 1 base from V and 4 bases from J, with 8 bases between. Germline V gene lookup returns CDR1 SGHNT and CDR2 YENEEA. The CDR3 is made up of 15 amino acids.

This clone was found a few times. This chain uses TRBV7-9 with TRBJ1-5; tentative D call: TRBD1 (5 bases). Per the germline V gene, CDR1 is SEHNR and CDR2 is FQNEAQ (reference sequence). Trimming cost V 2 bases and J 8 bases, with 13 bases left between them. CDR3 size: 14 residues. DNA of the CDR3: TGTGCCAGCAGCTTATCAGGGCCGACAGAGCCCCAGCATTTT. Translation: CASSLSGPTEPQHF.

The chain recombines TRBV6-2 or TRBV6-3 with TRBJ2-3; the match to TRBD2 covers 7 bases. The CDR3 covers 14 residues. In germline, CDR1 is MNHEY, CDR2 SVGEGT. The junction had 3 bases not matched to a gene; V was cut back by 6 bases and J by 0 bases. Here the CDR3 DNA reads TGTGCCAGCAGGCCTAGCGGTAGCACAGATACGCAGTATTTT. The encoded protein is CASRPSGSTDTQYF.

The rearrangement uses TRBV6-6 and TRBJ1-3; D call uncertain. The germline V gene has CDR1 MNHNY and CDR2 SVGAGI (reference sequence). This CDR3 comprises 16 residues. Trimming left V 7 bases short and J 0 bases short, with 16 bases between. The CDR3 is CASIAGRTSSGNTIYF. The CDR3 DNA reads as TGTGCCAGCATCGCGGGGAGGACCTCCTCTGGAAACACCATATATTTT.

The V gene is TRBV3-1 (or the pseudogene TRBV3-2), the J gene TRBJ2-1; tentative D call: TRBD2 (5 bases). V lost 3 bases and J 8 bases, leaving 5 bases between the germline ends. The CDR3 totals 11 residues. Germline V gene data show CDR1 as LGHDT and CDR2 as YNNKEL (reference sequence). CDR3 loop: CASSHGDEQFF. The CDR3 DNA follows: TGTGCCAGCAGCCACGGGGATGAGCAGTTCTTC.

In this sample, this clone turned up once. J is TRBJ2-7 and V is TRBV6-1; 7 nucleotides match TRBD1. V shed 2 bases, J shed 5 bases, and the junction held 3 bases outside the gene matches. Germline V gene sequence: CDR1 MNHNS, CDR2 SASEGT. The CDR3 runs 13 residues. The DNA of the CDR3 is TGTGCCAGCAGTGAAAACAGGGGCAACGAGCAGTACTTC. Protein: CASSENRGNEQYF.

The chain recombines TRBV12-5 with TRBJ2-7; TRBD2 agrees at 8 bases. The CDR3 has 14 amino acids. V trimming: 0 bases; J trimming: 5 bases; junction bases outside the gene matches: 3. Germline V CDR1 and CDR2: LGHNT, FRNRAP. CDR3 residues: CASGLVGLADEQYF. The CDR3 nucleotides read TGTGCTAGTGGTTTGGTAGGACTAGCTGACGAGCAGTACTTC.

The gene calls are TRBV27 and TRBJ1-1; 12 bases map to TRBD1. V lost 3 bases to trimming and J lost 4 bases; unmatched junction nucleotides: 3. This CDR3 is 15 amino acids long. Germline lookup yields CDR1 MNHEY and CDR2 SMNVEV (reference sequence). The CDR3: CASSLGTGGFTEAFF. As DNA, the CDR3 is TGTGCCAGCAGTTTGGGGACAGGGGGCTTCACTGAAGCTTTCTTT.

This chain links TRBV29-1 with TRBJ2-7, with 16 nucleotides matching TRBD2. The CDR3 totals 16 residues. Germline V gene sequence: CDR1 SQVTM, CDR2 ANQGSEA. J was trimmed by 1 base and V by 7 bases; bases with no gene match: 7. CDR3 amino acids: CSGAAGLAGGSYEQYF. The CDR3, as DNA: TGCAGCGGCGCCGCGGGACTAGCGGGAGGGTCCTACGAGCAGTACTTC.

V usage is TRBV18 and J usage is TRBJ1-2, with a tentative D call TRBD1 (6 bases). CDR1 is KGHSH, CDR2 LQKENI, per germline. Trimming took off 3 bases at V and 3 bases at J, with 17 bases between the two ends. The CDR3 has 16 residues. CDR3 nucleotides: TGTGCCAGCTCACCCCGACAGGATGGGGTATACTATGGCTACACCTTC. Protein sequence: CASSPRQDGVYYGYTF.

This clone is a singleton in its sample. The chain recombines TRBV21-1 with TRBJ1-4; the table's D call, TRBD1, has no DNA check behind it. TRBV21-1 is a pseudogene. The CDR3 has 19 amino acids. The CDR3 DNA is TGTGCCAGCAGCTCCGGACAGGGAGAGTTGTCGGGAAATAATGAAAAACTGTTTTTT. Amino acid sequence: CASSSGQGELSGNNEKLFF.

This chain links TRBV27 with TRBJ2-3; 8 bases fit TRBD2. The CDR3 is made up of 12 amino acids. Germline V lookup: CDR1 MNHEY, CDR2 SMNVEV (reference sequence). This CDR3 reads CVAGRSTDTQYF. The DNA for the CDR3 is TGTGTAGCGGGGCGTAGCACAGATACGCAGTATTTT.

This rearrangement joins TRBV6-5 to TRBJ2-1, with D hard to call. The CDR3 covers 13 residues. Germline-derived CDR1 and CDR2 are MNHEY and SVGAGI. The V and J ends lost 4 bases and 7 bases respectively, with 11 bases between them. The CDR3 loop is CASSSPISNEQFF. The CDR3 DNA reads TGTGCCAGCAGTTCTCCTATATCAAATGAGCAGTTCTTC.

The V gene is TRBV10-3, the J gene TRBJ2-7; 10 nucleotides align to TRBD2. Germline loops: CDR1 ENHRY, CDR2 SYGVKD. With V trimmed by 5 bases and J by 5 bases, 3 bases remained unmatched. The CDR3 is 13 residues long. Here the CDR3 DNA reads TGTGCCATCAGTCCTAGCGGGGGAAACGAGCAGTACTTC. It codes for CAISPSGGNEQYF.

The chain carries TRBV28 and TRBJ2-5; possible D gene TRBD1, 6 bases. Germline assignment: CDR1 MDHEN and CDR2 SYDVKM. V shed 2 bases and J shed 5 bases, with 15 bases lying between them. The CDR3 is 15 amino acids. The CDR3 DNA reads as TGTGCCAGCAGTTTAGCGGCAGGGGTCAGTGAGACCCAGTACTTC. This gives the protein CASSLAAGVSETQYF.

V usage is TRBV3-1 (or the pseudogene TRBV3-2) and J usage is TRBJ2-5; 10 bases line up with TRBD2. Germline lookup yields CDR1 LGHDT and CDR2 YNNKEL (reference sequence). There are 18 residues in the CDR3. The J segment lost 4 bases and the V segment lost 0 bases, leaving 11 bases of the junction unmatched. The CDR3 bases are TGTGCCAGCAGCCAAGATTGGGCTAGCGGGAGAAGGGGAGAGACCCAGTACTTC. It yields the protein CASSQDWASGRRGETQYF.

This rearrangement joins TRBV14 to TRBJ2-7; D gene unclear. This CDR3 spans 11 amino acids. V was shortened by 2 bases and J by 4 bases, with 3 bases between the two germline ends. The germline V gene has CDR1 SGHDN and CDR2 FVKESK. CDR3 nucleotide sequence: TGTGCCAGCAGCCAATCATACGAGCAGTACTTC. It is translated as CASSQSYEQYF.